A selection of T cell receptor beta chains follows, all from one sample in a study of blood T cell repertoires in COVID-19. Method: immunoSEQ multiplex PCR; TCRdb's copy keeps in-frame clones and lacks some. The sample contains about 250,000 clones, about four fifths of which appear only once. The specimen was PBMCs or T cells enriched from blood (not recorded which). The receptors were gathered from a man aged 40-49 years who had been exposed to COVID-19. The CDR3 runs from the conserved cysteine through the conserved F or W. The D gene is left open where the match is weak. For some rows the clone size is stated as once, few or many, or as a class when expanded; others skip it.

D gene: NA
J gene: TRBJ1-3
clone size: NA
V gene: TRBV19
CDR3 protein: CASSTQGVSGNTIYF
CDR3 DNA: TGTGCCAGTTCCACACAGGGTGTATCTGGAAACACCATATATTTT

D gene: TRBD2
J gene: TRBJ2-1
clone size: NA
V gene: TRBV6-5
CDR3 protein: CASSFKSGASYNEQFF
CDR3 DNA: TGTGCCAGCAGTTTCAAAAGCGGGGCCTCCTACAATGAGCAGTTCTTC

D gene: NA
J gene: TRBJ2-7
clone size: NA
V gene: TRBV7-2
CDR3 protein: CASSLPGMGSYEQYF
CDR3 DNA: TGTGCCAGCAGCTTACCGGGGATGGGATCCTACGAGCAGTACTTC

D gene: NA
J gene: TRBJ2-1
clone size: NA
V gene: TRBV11-3
CDR3 protein: CASSLIQGLRNEQFF
CDR3 DNA: TGTGCCAGCAGCCTTATACAGGGTTTAAGGAATGAGCAGTTCTTC

D gene: TRBD2
J gene: TRBJ2-7
clone size: NA
V gene: TRBV18
CDR3 protein: CASSPPGGYLEQYF
CDR3 DNA: TGTGCCAGCTCACCACCGGGAGGGTACCTAGAGCAGTACTTC

D gene: NA
J gene: TRBJ1-1
clone size: NA
V gene: TRBV29-1
CDR3 protein: CSVKGGGNTEAFF
CDR3 DNA: TGCAGCGTAAAGGGCGGGGGGAACACTGAAGCTTTCTTT

D gene: NA
J gene: TRBJ1-3
clone size: NA
V gene: TRBV7-6
CDR3 protein: CASSLEGSRNTIYF
CDR3 DNA: TGTGCCAGCAGCTTAGAGGGGTCTAGAAACACCATATATTTT

D gene: TRBD2
J gene: TRBJ2-1
clone size: NA
V gene: TRBV27
CDR3 protein: CASSFNSGRVYNEQFF
CDR3 DNA: TGTGCCAGCAGTTTCAATAGCGGGAGGGTATACAATGAGCAGTTCTTC

D gene: NA
J gene: TRBJ1-1
clone size: NA
V gene: TRBV6-1
CDR3 protein: CASSEPTVNTEAFF
CDR3 DNA: TGTGCCAGCAGTGAACCGACTGTGAACACTGAAGCTTTCTTT

D gene: TRBD1
J gene: TRBJ1-2
clone size: NA
V gene: TRBV4-2
CDR3 protein: CASSQVGTGGYGYTF
CDR3 DNA: TGTGCCAGCAGCCAAGTTGGGACAGGCGGCTATGGCTACACCTTC

D gene: NA
J gene: TRBJ2-7
clone size: NA
V gene: TRBV3-1/TRBV3-2
CDR3 protein: CASSGANLLPDEQYF
CDR3 DNA: TGTGCCAGCAGCGGGGCTAACCTACTCCCAGACGAGCAGTACTTC

D gene: NA
J gene: TRBJ1-6
clone size: NA
V gene: TRBV6-6
CDR3 protein: CASSYYQSPLHF
CDR3 DNA: TGTGCCAGCAGTTACTATCAGTCACCCCTCCACTTT

D gene: NA
J gene: TRBJ2-1
clone size: NA
V gene: TRBV30
CDR3 protein: CARGNNEQFF
CDR3 DNA: TGTGCCCGGGGAAACAATGAGCAGTTCTTC

D gene: TRBD1
J gene: TRBJ1-4
clone size: few
V gene: TRBV3-1/TRBV3-2
CDR3 protein: CASSPTGGPNEKLFF
CDR3 DNA: TGTGCCAGCAGCCCCACAGGGGGGCCTAATGAAAAACTGTTTTTT

D gene: NA
J gene: TRBJ1-5
clone size: NA
V gene: TRBV5-1
CDR3 protein: CASSLRGSGPQHF
CDR3 DNA: TGCGCCAGCAGCTTACGGGGTTCGGGGCCCCAGCATTTT

D gene: TRBD2
J gene: TRBJ2-3
clone size: NA
V gene: TRBV24-1
CDR3 protein: CATMGRREGQFSTDTQYF
CDR3 DNA: TGTGCCACCATGGGTAGGCGGGAGGGCCAATTTAGCACAGATACGCAGTATTTT

D gene: TRBD1
J gene: TRBJ2-7
clone size: once
V gene: TRBV18
CDR3 protein: CASSPNQGDEQYF
CDR3 DNA: TGTGCCAGCTCACCTAATCAGGGGGACGAGCAGTACTTC

D gene: NA
J gene: TRBJ1-3
clone size: NA
V gene: TRBV6-5
CDR3 protein: CASSGQARNTIYF
CDR3 DNA: TGTGCCAGCAGCGGACAAGCCAGAAACACCATATATTTT

D gene: TRBD2
J gene: TRBJ2-1
clone size: NA
V gene: TRBV7-2
CDR3 protein: CASSSGLAGVEQFF
CDR3 DNA: TGTGCCAGCAGCTCGGGACTAGCGGGAGTTGAGCAGTTCTTC

D gene: NA
J gene: TRBJ2-7
clone size: NA
V gene: TRBV7-6
CDR3 protein: CASSSGQTPYEQYF
CDR3 DNA: TGTGCCAGCAGCTCCGGACAGACCCCTTACGAGCAGTACTTC

D gene: TRBD2
J gene: TRBJ2-2
clone size: NA
V gene: TRBV5-1
CDR3 protein: CASSLLTSGNTGELFF
CDR3 DNA: TGCGCCAGCAGCTTGTTAACTAGCGGGAACACCGGGGAGCTGTTTTTT

D gene: NA
J gene: TRBJ1-1
clone size: few
V gene: TRBV12-3/TRBV12-4
CDR3 protein: CASNLDRNTEAFF
CDR3 DNA: TGTGCCAGCAACCTCGACAGGAACACTGAAGCTTTCTTT

D gene: TRBD2
J gene: TRBJ2-5
clone size: NA
V gene: TRBV7-3
CDR3 protein: CASSPHRVRERERSQETQYF
CDR3 DNA: TGTGCCAGCAGCCCGCATCGCGTGCGGGAGAGAGAGAGATCCCAAGAGACCCAGTACTTC

D gene: NA
J gene: TRBJ1-2
clone size: NA
V gene: TRBV25-1
CDR3 protein: CASSEFGHGYGYTF
CDR3 DNA: TGTGCCAGCAGTGAATTTGGGCACGGCTATGGCTACACCTTC

D gene: TRBD2
J gene: TRBJ2-7
clone size: NA
V gene: TRBV6-6
CDR3 protein: CASSSRGTSVYEQYF
CDR3 DNA: TGTGCCAGCAGTTCCCGCGGGACTAGCGTGTACGAGCAGTACTTC

D gene: TRBD1
J gene: TRBJ2-7
clone size: NA
V gene: TRBV10-3
CDR3 protein: CAIRGTGQGGEQYF
CDR3 DNA: TGTGCCATCAGAGGGACAGGACAAGGGGGCGAGCAGTACTTC

D gene: NA
J gene: TRBJ1-6
clone size: NA
V gene: TRBV6-5
CDR3 protein: CASSYSGDSYNSPLHF
CDR3 DNA: TGTGCCAGCAGTTACTCGGGAGACTCCTATAATTCACCCCTCCACTTT

D gene: NA
J gene: TRBJ2-1
clone size: NA
V gene: TRBV5-1
CDR3 protein: CASSLAIRVGEQFF
CDR3 DNA: TGCGCCAGCAGCTTGGCCATTCGGGTCGGTGAGCAGTTCTTC

D gene: NA
J gene: TRBJ1-2
clone size: many
V gene: TRBV6-1
CDR3 protein: CASSDGHGYTF
CDR3 DNA: TGTGCCAGCAGTGATGGCCATGGCTACACCTTC

D gene: NA
J gene: TRBJ2-2
clone size: NA
V gene: TRBV5-4
CDR3 protein: CASSLVGVEGSYPGELFF
CDR3 DNA: TGTGCCAGCAGCTTGGTAGGGGTGGAGGGGTCCTATCCCGGGGAGCTGTTTTTT

D gene: NA
J gene: TRBJ2-6
clone size: NA
V gene: TRBV7-3
CDR3 protein: CASSLTGRSGANVLTF
CDR3 DNA: TGTGCCAGCAGCTTAACGGGGCGCTCTGGGGCCAACGTCCTGACTTTC

D gene: NA
J gene: TRBJ1-1
clone size: once
V gene: TRBV6-5
CDR3 protein: CASRYVGNTEAFF
CDR3 DNA: TGTGCCAGCAGGTATGTCGGGAACACTGAAGCTTTCTTT

D gene: NA
J gene: TRBJ2-1
clone size: NA
V gene: TRBV24-1
CDR3 protein: CATSDLRDSSEQFF
CDR3 DNA: TGTGCCACCAGTGATCTGAGGGACTCTAGTGAGCAGTTCTTC

D gene: TRBD1
J gene: TRBJ1-3
clone size: NA
V gene: TRBV3-1/TRBV3-2
CDR3 protein: CASSPRQGGSGNTIYF
CDR3 DNA: TGTGCCAGCAGCCCCCGACAGGGTGGATCTGGAAACACCATATATTTT

D gene: NA
J gene: TRBJ1-2
clone size: NA
V gene: TRBV5-1
CDR3 protein: CASSLGWGPDNGYTF
CDR3 DNA: TGCGCCAGCAGCTTAGGGTGGGGGCCCGACAATGGCTACACCTTC

D gene: NA
J gene: TRBJ2-1
clone size: NA
V gene: TRBV3-1/TRBV3-2
CDR3 protein: CASSQSPLSPTGDEQFF
CDR3 DNA: TGTGCCAGCAGCCAGAGCCCGCTGAGTCCGACGGGGGATGAGCAGTTCTTC

D gene: TRBD2
J gene: TRBJ2-5
clone size: NA
V gene: TRBV6-5
CDR3 protein: CASSYSKGTRETQYF
CDR3 DNA: TGTGCCAGCAGTTACTCGAAGGGGACTAGAGAGACCCAGTACTTC

D gene: TRBD2
J gene: TRBJ2-1
clone size: NA
V gene: TRBV7-2
CDR3 protein: CASSLRLAAYNEQFF
CDR3 DNA: TGTGCCAGCAGCTTAAGGCTAGCGGCCTACAATGAGCAGTTCTTC

D gene: TRBD1
J gene: TRBJ2-7
clone size: NA
V gene: TRBV19
CDR3 protein: CASSIGTGPYEQYF
CDR3 DNA: TGTGCCAGTAGTATTGGGACAGGACCCTACGAGCAGTACTTC

D gene: TRBD1
J gene: TRBJ2-5
clone size: NA
V gene: TRBV7-9
CDR3 protein: CASSFGQGTETQYF
CDR3 DNA: TGTGCCAGCAGCTTTGGACAGGGTACGGAGACCCAGTACTTC

D gene: TRBD2
J gene: TRBJ2-7
clone size: NA
V gene: TRBV5-1
CDR3 protein: CASTSGGPPYEQYF
CDR3 DNA: TGCGCCAGCACGTCGGGAGGGCCCCCCTACGAGCAGTACTTC

D gene: NA
J gene: TRBJ1-5
clone size: NA
V gene: TRBV4-1
CDR3 protein: CASSQAERQPQHF
CDR3 DNA: TGCGCCAGCAGCCAAGCGGAGCGGCAGCCCCAGCATTTT

D gene: TRBD1
J gene: TRBJ1-2
clone size: NA
V gene: TRBV15
CDR3 protein: CATSRDRLYGYTF
CDR3 DNA: TGTGCCACCAGCAGGGACAGGTTATATGGCTACACCTTC

D gene: TRBD2
J gene: TRBJ2-2
clone size: few
V gene: TRBV10-3
CDR3 protein: CAISESGLAGASYTGELFF
CDR3 DNA: TGTGCCATCAGTGAGTCGGGACTAGCGGGAGCGAGTTACACCGGGGAGCTGTTTTTT

D gene: TRBD2
J gene: TRBJ2-7
clone size: NA
V gene: TRBV4-1
CDR3 protein: CASSQVERGLAGVEQYF
CDR3 DNA: TGCGCCAGCAGCCAAGTCGAGCGTGGACTAGCGGGAGTGGAGCAGTACTTC

D gene: TRBD1
J gene: TRBJ1-6
clone size: NA
V gene: TRBV28
CDR3 protein: CASSPPGQSNSPLHF
CDR3 DNA: TGTGCCAGCAGTCCTCCGGGACAGTCAAATTCACCCCTCCACTTT

D gene: TRBD2
J gene: TRBJ2-7
clone size: NA
V gene: TRBV7-6
CDR3 protein: CASSLLSSGRAGGQYF
CDR3 DNA: TGTGCCAGCAGCTTACTCTCCAGCGGGAGGGCCGGAGGGCAGTACTTC

D gene: NA
J gene: TRBJ1-3
clone size: NA
V gene: TRBV19
CDR3 protein: CASSIRFFDTIYF
CDR3 DNA: TGTGCCAGTAGTATACGTTTTTTCGACACCATATATTTT

D gene: NA
J gene: TRBJ2-3
clone size: NA
V gene: TRBV10-3
CDR3 protein: CAISGLNRASDTQYF
CDR3 DNA: TGTGCCATCAGCGGGTTAAACAGGGCGTCAGATACGCAGTATTTT

D gene: NA
J gene: TRBJ1-1
clone size: NA
V gene: TRBV4-1
CDR3 protein: CASSQSLYRGGTEAFF
CDR3 DNA: TGCGCCAGCAGCCAGTCCCTCTATAGGGGAGGGACTGAAGCTTTCTTT

D gene: TRBD2
J gene: TRBJ2-1
clone size: NA
V gene: TRBV7-9
CDR3 protein: CASSLVAGGQSNEQFF
CDR3 DNA: TGTGCCAGCAGCTTAGTAGCGGGAGGACAAAGCAATGAGCAGTTCTTC

D gene: TRBD1
J gene: TRBJ1-4
clone size: NA
V gene: TRBV19
CDR3 protein: CASSFPGQALNEKLFF
CDR3 DNA: TGTGCCAGTAGTTTTCCGGGACAGGCCCTTAATGAAAAACTGTTTTTT

D gene: NA
J gene: TRBJ2-1
clone size: NA
V gene: TRBV7-2
CDR3 protein: CASSLFDIPQNEQFF
CDR3 DNA: TGTGCCAGCAGCTTATTCGACATCCCTCAAAATGAGCAGTTCTTC